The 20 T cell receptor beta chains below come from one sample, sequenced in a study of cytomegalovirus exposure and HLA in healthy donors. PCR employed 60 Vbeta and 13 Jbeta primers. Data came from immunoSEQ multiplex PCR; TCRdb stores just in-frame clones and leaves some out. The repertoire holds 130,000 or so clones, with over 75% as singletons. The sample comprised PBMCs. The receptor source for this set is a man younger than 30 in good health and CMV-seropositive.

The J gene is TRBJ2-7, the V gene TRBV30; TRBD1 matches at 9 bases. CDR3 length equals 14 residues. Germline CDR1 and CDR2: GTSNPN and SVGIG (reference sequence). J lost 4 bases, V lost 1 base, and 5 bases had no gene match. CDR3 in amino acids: CAWSAGTGLYEQYF. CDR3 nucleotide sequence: TGTGCCTGGAGTGCCGGGACAGGGTTGTACGAGCAGTACTTC.

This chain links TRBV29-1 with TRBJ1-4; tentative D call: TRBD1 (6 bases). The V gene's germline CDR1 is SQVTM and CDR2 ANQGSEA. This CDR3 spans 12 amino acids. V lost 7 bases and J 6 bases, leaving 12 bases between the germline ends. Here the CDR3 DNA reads TGCAGCGCTCAGGGGTTGGATGAAAAACTGTTTTTT. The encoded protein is CSAQGLDEKLFF.

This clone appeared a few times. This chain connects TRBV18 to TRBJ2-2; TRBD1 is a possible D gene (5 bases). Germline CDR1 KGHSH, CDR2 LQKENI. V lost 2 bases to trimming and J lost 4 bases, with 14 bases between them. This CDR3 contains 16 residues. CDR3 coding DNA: TGTGCCAGCTCACCATTGTTAGGGGCGAGCACCGGGGAGCTGTTTTTT. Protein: CASSPLLGASTGELFF.

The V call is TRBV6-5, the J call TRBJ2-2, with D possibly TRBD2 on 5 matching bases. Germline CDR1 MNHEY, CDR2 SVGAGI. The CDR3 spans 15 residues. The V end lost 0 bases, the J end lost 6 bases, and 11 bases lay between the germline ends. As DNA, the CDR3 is TGTGCCAGCAGTTACTCGACGGCGGGCGCCGGGGAGCTGTTTTTT. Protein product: CASSYSTAGAGELFF.

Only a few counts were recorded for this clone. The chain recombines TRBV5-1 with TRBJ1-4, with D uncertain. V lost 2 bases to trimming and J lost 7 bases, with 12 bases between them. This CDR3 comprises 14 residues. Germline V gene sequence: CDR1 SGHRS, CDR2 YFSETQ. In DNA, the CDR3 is TGCGCCAGCAGCTTACCGAAATCGGGTGAAAAACTGTTTTTT. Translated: CASSLPKSGEKLFF.

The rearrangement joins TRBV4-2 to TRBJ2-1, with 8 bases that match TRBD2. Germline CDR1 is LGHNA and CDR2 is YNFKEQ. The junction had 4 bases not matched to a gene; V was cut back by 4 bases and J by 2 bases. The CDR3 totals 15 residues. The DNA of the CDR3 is TGTGCCAGCAGCCCCAGCGGGAGTACCTACAATGAGCAGTTCTTC. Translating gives CASSPSGSTYNEQFF.

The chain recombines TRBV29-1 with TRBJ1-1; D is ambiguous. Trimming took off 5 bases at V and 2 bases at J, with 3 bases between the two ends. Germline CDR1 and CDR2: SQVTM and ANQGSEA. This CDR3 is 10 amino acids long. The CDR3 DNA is TGCAGCGTTCTTAACACTGAAGCTTTCTTT. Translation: CSVLNTEAFF. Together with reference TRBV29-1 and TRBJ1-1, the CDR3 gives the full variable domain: SAVISQKPSRDICQRGTSLTIQCQVDSQVTMMFWYRQQPGQSLTLIATANQGSEATYESGFVIDKFPISRPNLTFSTLTVSNMSPEDSSIYLCSVLNTEAFFGQGTRLTVV.

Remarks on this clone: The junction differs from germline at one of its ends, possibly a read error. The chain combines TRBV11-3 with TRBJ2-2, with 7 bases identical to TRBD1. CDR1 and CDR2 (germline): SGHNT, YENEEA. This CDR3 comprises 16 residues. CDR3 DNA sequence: TGTGCCAGCAGCGTAGACGACAGGGAATTCACCGGGGAGCTGTTTTTT. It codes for CASSVDDREFTGELFF.

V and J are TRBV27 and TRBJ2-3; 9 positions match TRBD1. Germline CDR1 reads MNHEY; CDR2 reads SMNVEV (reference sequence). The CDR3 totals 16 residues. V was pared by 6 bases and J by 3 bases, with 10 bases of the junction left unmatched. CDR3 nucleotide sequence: TGTGCCAGCAGCTGGGGACAGGGTGAAGGAACAGATACGCAGTATTTT. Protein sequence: CASSWGQGEGTDTQYF.

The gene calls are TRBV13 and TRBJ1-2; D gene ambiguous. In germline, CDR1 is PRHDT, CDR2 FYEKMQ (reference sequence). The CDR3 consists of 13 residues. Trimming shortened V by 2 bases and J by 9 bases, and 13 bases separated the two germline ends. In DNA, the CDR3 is TGTGCCAGCAGCTTACGTCCCGAGGATCGCTACACCTTC. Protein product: CASSLRPEDRYTF.

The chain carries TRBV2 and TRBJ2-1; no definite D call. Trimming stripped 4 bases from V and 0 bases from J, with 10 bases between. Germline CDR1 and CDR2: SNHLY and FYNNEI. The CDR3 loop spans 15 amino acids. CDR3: CASSVRSYSYNEQFF. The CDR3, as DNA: TGTGCCAGCAGTGTACGCTCCTACTCCTACAATGAGCAGTTCTTC. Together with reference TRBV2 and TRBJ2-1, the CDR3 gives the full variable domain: EPEVTQTPSHQVTQMGQEVILRCVPISNHLYFYWYRQILGQKVEFLVSFYNNEISEKSEIFDDQFSVERPDGSNFTLKIRSTKLEDSAMYFCASSVRSYSYNEQFFGPGTRLTVL.

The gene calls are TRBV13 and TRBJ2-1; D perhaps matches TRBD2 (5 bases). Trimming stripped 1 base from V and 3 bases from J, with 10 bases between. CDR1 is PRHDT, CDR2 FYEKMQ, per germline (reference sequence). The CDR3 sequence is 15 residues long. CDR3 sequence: CASSLERADYNEQFF. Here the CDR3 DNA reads TGTGCCAGCAGCTTAGAGAGGGCAGACTACAATGAGCAGTTCTTC.

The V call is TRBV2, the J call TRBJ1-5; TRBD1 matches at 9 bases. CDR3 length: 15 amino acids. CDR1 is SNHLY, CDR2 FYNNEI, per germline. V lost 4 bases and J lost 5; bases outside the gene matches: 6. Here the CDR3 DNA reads TGTGCCAGCAGTGCCGGGACAGGGCACGATCAGCCCCAGCATTTT. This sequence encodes CASSAGTGHDQPQHF.

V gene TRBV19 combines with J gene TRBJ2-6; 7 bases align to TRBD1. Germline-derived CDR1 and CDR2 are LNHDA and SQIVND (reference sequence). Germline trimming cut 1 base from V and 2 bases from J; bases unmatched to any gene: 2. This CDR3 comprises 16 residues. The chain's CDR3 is CASSIGGGTGANVLTF. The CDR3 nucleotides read TGTGCCAGTAGTATAGGAGGGGGCACTGGGGCCAACGTCCTGACTTTC.

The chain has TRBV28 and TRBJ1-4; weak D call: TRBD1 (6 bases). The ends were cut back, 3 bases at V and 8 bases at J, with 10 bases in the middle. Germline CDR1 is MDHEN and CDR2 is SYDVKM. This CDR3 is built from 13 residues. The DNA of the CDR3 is TGTGCCAGCAGTTTCTACAGGGCCGAAAAACTGTTTTTT. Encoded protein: CASSFYRAEKLFF.

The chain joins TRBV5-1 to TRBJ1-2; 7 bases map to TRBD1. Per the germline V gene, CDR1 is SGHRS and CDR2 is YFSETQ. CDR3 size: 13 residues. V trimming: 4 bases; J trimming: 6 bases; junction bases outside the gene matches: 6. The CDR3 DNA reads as TGCGCCAGCAGCCATGGACAGGATAATGGCTACACCTTC. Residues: CASSHGQDNGYTF.

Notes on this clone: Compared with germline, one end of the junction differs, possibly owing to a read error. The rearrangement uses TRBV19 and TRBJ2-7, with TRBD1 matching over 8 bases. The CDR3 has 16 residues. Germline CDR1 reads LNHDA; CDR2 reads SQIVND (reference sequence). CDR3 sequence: CASSSYGQGLSHEQYF. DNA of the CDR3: TGTGCCAGTAGTAGCTACGGACAGGGTCTCTCCCACGAGCAGTACTTC. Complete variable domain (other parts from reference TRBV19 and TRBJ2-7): DGGITQSPKYLFRKEGQNVTLSCEQNLNHDAMYWYRQDPGQGLRLIYYSQIVNDFQKGDIAEGYSVSREKKESFPLTVTSAQKNPTAFYLCASSSYGQGLSHEQYFGPGTRLTVT.

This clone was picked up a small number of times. CDR3: CASSPHTGGGTEAFF. CDR3 DNA sequence: TGTGCCAGTAGCCCGCACACAGGGGGCGGGACTGAAGCTTTCTTT. The V gene is TRBV19, the J gene TRBJ1-1, with 9 bases matching TRBD1. The V and J ends lost 6 bases and 5 bases, in that order; junction bases with no gene match: 10. Germline CDR1 reads LNHDA; CDR2 reads SQIVND (reference sequence). This CDR3 has 15 amino acids.

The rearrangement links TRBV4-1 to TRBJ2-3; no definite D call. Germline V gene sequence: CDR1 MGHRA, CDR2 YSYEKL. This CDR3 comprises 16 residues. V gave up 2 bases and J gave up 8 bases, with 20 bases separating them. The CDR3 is CASSQLTQDPAGTQYF. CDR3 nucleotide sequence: TGCGCCAGCAGCCAACTTACCCAAGACCCAGCAGGTACGCAGTATTTT.

CDR3 amino acids: CASSEFGLGPRGSYEQYF. The CDR3 coding sequence is TGTGCCAGCAGTGAATTCGGATTGGGCCCCCGGGGAAGTTACGAGCAGTACTTC. The gene calls are TRBV25-1 and TRBJ2-7; D is perhaps TRBD2 (5 bases). Germline assignment: CDR1 MGHDK and CDR2 SYGVNS. The V and J ends lost 1 base and 4 bases respectively, with 23 bases between them. The CDR3 consists of 18 residues.